One and the same sample provided the 3 T cell receptor beta chains below, sequenced in a study of T-cell reconstitution after alpha-beta-depleted transplantation in children. Using unique molecular identifiers, the investigators prepared the TCRbeta library. One entry per CDR3 protein, called by TCRdb with MiXCR from the PCR reads. The repertoire consists of 450,000 to 700,000 distinct CDR3 sequences, with 25% to 30% occurring once and the leading ten covering under 45%. Source: PBMCs, taken before TCRalphabeta/CD19-depleted stem cell transplant. The receptors here all came from a boy younger than two with Wiskott-Aldrich syndrome, due to receive a stem cell transplant.

This clonotype was counted a few times. The chain employs TRBV20-1 and TRBJ2-3; 13 bases align to TRBD2. The V segment lost 3 bases and the J segment 6 bases; nucleotides outside the gene matches: 6. CDR1 is DFQATT, CDR2 SNEGSKA, per germline (reference sequence). This CDR3 comprises 15 residues. This chain's CDR3 is CSASPTSGRLDTQYF. The CDR3 DNA sequence: TGCAGTGCTAGCCCGACTAGCGGGAGGCTGGATACGCAGTATTTT.

This clonotype was detected a few times. The gene calls are TRBV25-1 and TRBJ2-5; perhaps TRBD1 as D (5 bases). This CDR3 spans 18 amino acids. Deletions cut 0 bases from V and 2 bases from J, with 19 bases between. Germline CDR1 MGHDK, CDR2 SYGVNS. CDR3 sequence reads: CASSEYDVAGNLQETQYF. In DNA form, the CDR3 reads TGTGCCAGCAGTGAATATGATGTTGCAGGGAACTTGCAAGAGACCCAGTACTTC.

Only a few counts were recorded for this clonotype. V and J are TRBV9 and TRBJ1-4; D remains ambiguous. Between the trimmed V and J ends, which lost 4 bases and 4 bases, there was a span of 11 bases. Germline lookup yields CDR1 SGDLS and CDR2 YYNGEE. This CDR3 comprises 14 residues. CDR3 nucleotide sequence: TGTGCCAGCAGCCCATACGGGTTTAATGAAAAACTGTTTTTT. Translation gives CASSPYGFNEKLFF.